This T cell receptor beta chain was found in a study of blood T cell repertoires in COVID-19. On the study more broadly: Sites in the United States, Italy and Spain provided acute and convalescent COVID-19 samples.

Assay used: immunoSEQ multiplex PCR; TCRdb lists only in-frame clones, some missing. The sample lists roughly 190,000 clones, 65% to 85% seen once, with approximately 3% in the top ten. Germline CDR1 reads LGHDT; CDR2 reads YNNKEL (reference sequence). V shed 2 bases and J shed 5 bases, with 10 bases lying between them. The CDR3 totals 13 residues. J is TRBJ2-7 and V is TRBV3-1 (or the pseudogene TRBV3-2); a possible D gene is TRBD2 (6 bases). The TCR originated in a woman aged 25 to 39 who had recovered from COVID-19. Material: PBMCs or T cells enriched from blood (not recorded which). CDR3 region: CASSQMGGNEQYF. DNA of the CDR3: TGTGCCAGCAGCCAAATGGGGGGAAACGAGCAGTACTTC.